The clone carrying this TCR beta chain has a handful of counts. Its antigen is unknown. The sample belongs to a study of regulatory T cells in long-lasting Graves disease. Broader study findings: TCR diversity was lower in persistent than newly diagnosed Graves' disease.

With V trimmed by 6 bases and J by 5 bases, 6 bases remained unmatched. Germline CDR1 reads DFQATT; CDR2 reads SNEGSKA (reference sequence). The CDR3 is 13 amino acids. Time point given: persistent/refractory GD, antithyroid drugs over 5 years with positive TRAb. PBMC-extracted RNA yielded the TCR library. In each case, Graves' disease was diagnosed per American Thyroid Association guidelines. Researchers made TCR beta libraries by using iRepertoire HTBI primers and running Arm-PCR on CDR3 regions. Source study methods: In the combined samples, approximately 62 TRBV and some 15 TRBJ segments were identified. TCRdb reprocessed the multiplex PCR reads with MiXCR, giving one entry per CDR3 protein. The V and J calls, along with clone size, are taken from TCRdb and not from the paper's own processing. In the table there are some 370,000 distinct CDR3 sequences, more than 20% of which are singletons.

The sequence was collected from a female donor with Graves disease. This material consisted of peripheral blood mononuclear cells (PBMCs), taken when the disease was refractory, from a patient treated with antithyroid drugs. This rearrangement joins TRBV20-1 to TRBJ2-7, with 11 bases aligning to TRBD2. DNA of the CDR3: TGCAGTGCCCATAGCGGGAGGGCCAACGAGCAGTACTTC. Protein product: CSAHSGRANEQYF.